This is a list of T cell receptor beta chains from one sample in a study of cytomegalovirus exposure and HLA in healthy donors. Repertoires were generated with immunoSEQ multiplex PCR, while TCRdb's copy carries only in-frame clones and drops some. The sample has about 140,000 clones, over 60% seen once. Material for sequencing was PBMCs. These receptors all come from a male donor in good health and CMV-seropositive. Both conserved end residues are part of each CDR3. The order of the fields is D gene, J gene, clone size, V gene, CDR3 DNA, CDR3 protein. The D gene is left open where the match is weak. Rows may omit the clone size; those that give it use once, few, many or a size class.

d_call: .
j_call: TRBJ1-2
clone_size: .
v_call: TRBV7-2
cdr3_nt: TGTGCCAGCAGCTTAGCTCACGGAGACTATGGCTACACCTTC
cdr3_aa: CASSLAHGDYGYTF

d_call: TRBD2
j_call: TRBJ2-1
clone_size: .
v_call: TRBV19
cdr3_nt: TGTGCCAGTAGTCACTTTAGCGGGAGCTCCTACAATGAGCAGTTCTTC
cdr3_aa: CASSHFSGSSYNEQFF

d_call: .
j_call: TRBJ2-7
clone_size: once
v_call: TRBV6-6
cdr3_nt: TGTGCCAGCAGTTACGGAGGGGCCAGAACCTACGAGCAGTACTTC
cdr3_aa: CASSYGGARTYEQYF

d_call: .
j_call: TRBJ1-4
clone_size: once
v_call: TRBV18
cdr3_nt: TGTGCCAGCTCACCACTGGGGATGTCAGGGACTAATGAAAAACTGTTTTTT
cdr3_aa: CASSPLGMSGTNEKLFF

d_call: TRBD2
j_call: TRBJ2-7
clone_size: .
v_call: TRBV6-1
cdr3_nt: TGTGCCAGCACAGCGGGGGGGCCCTACGAGCAGTACTTC
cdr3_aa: CASTAGGPYEQYF

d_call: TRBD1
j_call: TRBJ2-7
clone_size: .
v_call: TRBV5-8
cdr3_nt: TGTGCCAGCAGCTTGGGGACAGGCTACGAGCAGTACTTC
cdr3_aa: CASSLGTGYEQYF

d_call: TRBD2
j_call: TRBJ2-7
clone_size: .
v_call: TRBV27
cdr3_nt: TGTGCCAGCACCTCCGACGGGACTAGTAATGGCGAGCAGTACTTC
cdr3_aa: CASTSDGTSNGEQYF

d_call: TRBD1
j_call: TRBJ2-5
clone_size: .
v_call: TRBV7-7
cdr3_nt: TGTGCTAGCAGCGGCCGGGACAGTCCATGGGAGACCCAGTACTTC
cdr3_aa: CASSGRDSPWETQYF

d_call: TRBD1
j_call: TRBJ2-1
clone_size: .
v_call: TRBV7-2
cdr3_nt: TGTGCCAGCAGCTACGCCGGGACAGGGTTCTACAATGAGCAGTTCTTC
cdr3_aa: CASSYAGTGFYNEQFF

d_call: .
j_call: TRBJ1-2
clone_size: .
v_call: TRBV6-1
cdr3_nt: TGTGCCACCGGCGAATGGGGCTGGTATGGCTACACCTTC
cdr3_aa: CATGEWGWYGYTF

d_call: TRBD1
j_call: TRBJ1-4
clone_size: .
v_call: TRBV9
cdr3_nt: TGTGCCAGCAGCGCCACAGGGGGCCCCAATGAAAAACTGTTTTTT
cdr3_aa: CASSATGGPNEKLFF

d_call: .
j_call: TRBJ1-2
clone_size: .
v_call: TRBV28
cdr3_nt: TGTGCCAGCAGCAGGGGACCCACGAGGGGCTACACCTTC
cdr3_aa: CASSRGPTRGYTF

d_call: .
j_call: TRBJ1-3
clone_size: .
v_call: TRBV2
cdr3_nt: TGTGCCAGCAGTGAAGGTATGGGGAGCTCTGGAAACACCATATATTTT
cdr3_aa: CASSEGMGSSGNTIYF

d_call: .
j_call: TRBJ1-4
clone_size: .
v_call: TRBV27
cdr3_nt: TGTGCCAGCAGTTTAAGAGGGCGATATGAAAAACTGTTTTTT
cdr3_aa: CASSLRGRYEKLFF

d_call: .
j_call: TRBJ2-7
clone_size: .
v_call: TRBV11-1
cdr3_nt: TGTGCCAGCAGCTCGCCACTTAGTTTGGACGAGCAGTACTTC
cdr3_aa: CASSSPLSLDEQYF

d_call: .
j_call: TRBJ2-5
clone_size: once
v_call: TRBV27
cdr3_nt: TGTGCCAGCAGTTGGAGGTTAGGACAAGAGACCCAGTACTTC
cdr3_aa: CASSWRLGQETQYF

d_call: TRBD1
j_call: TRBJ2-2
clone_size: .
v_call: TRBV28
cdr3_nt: TGTGCCAGCAGTTTGTGGGGACAGCTCGCGAACACCGGGGAGCTGTTTTTT
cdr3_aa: CASSLWGQLANTGELFF

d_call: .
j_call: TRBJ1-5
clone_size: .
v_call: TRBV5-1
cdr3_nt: TGCGCCAGCAGCTTGGCTTGGGGCCAGCCCCAGCATTTT
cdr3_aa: CASSLAWGQPQHF

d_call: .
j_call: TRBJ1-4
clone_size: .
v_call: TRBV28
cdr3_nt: TGTGCCGTGGACAGAGGGAATGAAAAACTGTTTTTT
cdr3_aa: CAVDRGNEKLFF

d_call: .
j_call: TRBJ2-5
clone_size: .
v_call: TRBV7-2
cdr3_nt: TGTGCCAGCAGCTTAAACTGGTACCAAGAGACCCAGTACTTC
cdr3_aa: CASSLNWYQETQYF

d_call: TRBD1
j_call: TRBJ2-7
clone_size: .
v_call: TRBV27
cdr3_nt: TGTGCCAGCAGTCCCCCCGGGACAGGGGGCTTCTACGAGCAGTACTTC
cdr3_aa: CASSPPGTGGFYEQYF

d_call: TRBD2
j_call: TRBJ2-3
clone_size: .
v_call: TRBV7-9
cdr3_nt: TGTGCCAGCAGCTTCTGGCTAGCGGGAGATTCAGGCACAGATACGCAGTATTTT
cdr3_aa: CASSFWLAGDSGTDTQYF

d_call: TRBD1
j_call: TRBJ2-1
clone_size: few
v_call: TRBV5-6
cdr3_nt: TGTGCCAGCAGCTGGGGGACAGGAGTAAGGAATGAGCAGTTCTTC
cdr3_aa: CASSWGTGVRNEQFF

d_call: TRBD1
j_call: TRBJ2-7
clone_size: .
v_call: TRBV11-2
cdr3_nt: TGTGCCAGCAGCTTAGATTTTCCGGGACAGGGTATGGACGAGCAGTACTTC
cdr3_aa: CASSLDFPGQGMDEQYF

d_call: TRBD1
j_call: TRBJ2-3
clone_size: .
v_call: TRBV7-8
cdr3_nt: TGTGCCAGCAGCTTGACAGGGGGGGGAAGCACAGATACGCAGTATTTT
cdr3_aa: CASSLTGGGSTDTQYF

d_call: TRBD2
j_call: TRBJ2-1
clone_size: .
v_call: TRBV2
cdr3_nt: TGTGCCAGCAGGGCCTCTAGCGGGAGTCCCAATGAGCAGTTCTTC
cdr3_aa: CASRASSGSPNEQFF

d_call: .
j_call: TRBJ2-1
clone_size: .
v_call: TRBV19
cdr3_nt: TGTGCCACGCGACAGCTAAATGAGCAGTTCTTC
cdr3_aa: CATRQLNEQFF

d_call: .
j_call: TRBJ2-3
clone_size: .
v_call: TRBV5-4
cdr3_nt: TGTGCCAGCAGCTTGGTGGGGGCGGGAGATACGCAGTATTTT
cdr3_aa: CASSLVGAGDTQYF

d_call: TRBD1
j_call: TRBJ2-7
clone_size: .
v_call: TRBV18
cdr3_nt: TGTGCCAGCTCCCCTGACAGGGGCCTAAAAGGGGCCTCCTACGAGCAGTACTTC
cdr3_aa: CASSPDRGLKGASYEQYF

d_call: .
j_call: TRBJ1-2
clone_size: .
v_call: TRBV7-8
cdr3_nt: TGTGCCAGCAGCTTAGACTTAGGGAGTGGCTACACCTTC
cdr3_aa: CASSLDLGSGYTF

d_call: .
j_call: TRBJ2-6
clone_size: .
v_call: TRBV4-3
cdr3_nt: TGCGCCAGCAGCCAAGAGACAGGCTCTGGGGCCAACGTCCTGACTTTC
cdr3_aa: CASSQETGSGANVLTF

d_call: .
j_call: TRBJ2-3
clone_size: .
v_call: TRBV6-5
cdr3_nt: TGTGCCAGCAGTTACTCTCCAGGCCTCACAGATACGCAGTATTTT
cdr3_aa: CASSYSPGLTDTQYF

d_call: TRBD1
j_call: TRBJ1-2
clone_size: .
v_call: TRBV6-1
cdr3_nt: TGTGCCAGCAGTGGGACAGGGGGCTATGGCTACACCTTC
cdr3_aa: CASSGTGGYGYTF

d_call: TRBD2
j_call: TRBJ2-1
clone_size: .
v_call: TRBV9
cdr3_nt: TGTGCCAGCAGCGTCACTAGCGGGGGGACAAGGCAGTTCTTC
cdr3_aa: CASSVTSGGTRQFF

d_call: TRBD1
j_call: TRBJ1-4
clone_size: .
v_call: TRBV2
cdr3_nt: TGTGCCAGCGGAGGGGGCAGGGTGGGGGAAAAACTGTTTTTT
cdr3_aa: CASGGGRVGEKLFF

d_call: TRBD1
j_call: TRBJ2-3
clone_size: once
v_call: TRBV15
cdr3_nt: TGTGCCACCAGCACTCTGACAGGGACGGTCACAGATACGCAGTATTTT
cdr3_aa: CATSTLTGTVTDTQYF

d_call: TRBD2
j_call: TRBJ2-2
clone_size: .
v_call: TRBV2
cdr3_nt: TGTGCCAGCAGTGAAACTAGCGGAGCCCCGGGCACCGGGGAGCTGTTTTTT
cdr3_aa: CASSETSGAPGTGELFF

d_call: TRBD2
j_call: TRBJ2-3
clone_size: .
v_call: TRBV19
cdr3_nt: TGTGCCACAGGGAGGGGTGGAACAGATACGCAGTATTTT
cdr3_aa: CATGRGGTDTQYF

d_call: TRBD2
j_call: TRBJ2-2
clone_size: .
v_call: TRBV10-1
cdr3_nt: TGCGCCAGCAGTGAGATCAAACTAGCGGAAAACACCGGGGAGCTGTTTTTT
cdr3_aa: CASSEIKLAENTGELFF

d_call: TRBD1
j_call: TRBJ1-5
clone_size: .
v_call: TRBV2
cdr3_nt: TGTGCCAGCAGTGACCCCTCTTTACAGGGGGCGAGTCAGCCCCAGCATTTT
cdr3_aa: CASSDPSLQGASQPQHF

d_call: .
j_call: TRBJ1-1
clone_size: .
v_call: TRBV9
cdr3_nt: TGTGCCAGCAGCGTGCGGGCAGAGGGGAACACTGAAGCTTTCTTT
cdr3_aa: CASSVRAEGNTEAFF

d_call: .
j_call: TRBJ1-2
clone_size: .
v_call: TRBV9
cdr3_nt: TGTGCCAGCAGCGTAGGTCAGGGAAGCGATGGCTACACCTTC
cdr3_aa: CASSVGQGSDGYTF